Listed below are T cell receptor beta chains from one sample, sequenced in a study of blood T cell repertoires in COVID-19. Generated by immunoSEQ multiplex PCR, the TCRdb table keeps only in-frame clones and is missing some. The sample consists of over 55,000 clones, about four fifths of them appearing once. Sequenced input: peripheral blood. Source of these receptors: a man in his fifties or sixties with active COVID-19. Each CDR3 is given with its conserved first and last residue.

J,V,CDR3
TRBJ2-7,TRBV5-1,CASSLGQGTGDEQYF
TRBJ2-1,TRBV6-2/TRBV6-3,CASSYSGTRPYNEQFF
TRBJ2-1,TRBV19,CASSAAALYNEQFF
TRBJ1-6,TRBV3-1/TRBV3-2,CASSLRDTDNSPLHF
TRBJ1-1,TRBV27,CASSRGGQMNTEAFF
TRBJ1-1,TRBV27,CASSAGTGQTAFF
TRBJ2-7,TRBV7-6,CASSLSSLGSYEQYF
TRBJ2-1,TRBV18,CASSPSRPGGEQFF
TRBJ1-5,TRBV3-1/TRBV3-2,CASSPGQVYQPQHF
TRBJ1-1,TRBV6-6,CASSFQGSTEAFF
TRBJ2-7,TRBV5-1,CASSLGLAGVGYEQYF
TRBJ2-3,TRBV11-2,CASSFGTQKGDTQYF
TRBJ2-3,TRBV27,CASSPLREALNTQYF
TRBJ1-3,TRBV6-6,CASKSPSWGLGNTIYF
TRBJ2-2,TRBV5-6,CASSLGAGYTGELFF
TRBJ1-1,TRBV11-2,CASSPTGGGTEAFF